What follows are 5 T cell receptor beta chains derived from one specimen sequenced in a study of T cell clonality in common variable immunodeficiency. General observations from the study: Reportedly, TCR beta sequences from common variable immunodeficiency showed fewer deletions and N-nucleotide insertions.

Profiled with immunoSEQ multiplex PCR; TCRdb holds only in-frame clones, not every one. The table lists about 28,000 clones, no singletons, with about 3.3% in the top ten. No cognate antigen is known for these TCRs. Sequenced: peripheral blood mononuclear cells. These receptors were collected from a human donor with common variable immunodeficiency.

This clone has just a few counts. The CDR3 DNA, read in part, is TGTGCCAGCAGCTCAGGGACAGGGAGGCAGCCC. Amino acid sequence: CASSSGTGRQP. The full-length CDR3 reads as CASSSGTGRQPQHF. The J gene is TRBJ1-5, the V gene TRBV7-9; the match to TRBD1 covers 9 bases. The read halts 3 residues ahead of the CDR3 end, with the missing end drawn from the germline J gene. CDR3 size: 14 residues. The germline V gene encodes CDR1 SEHNR and CDR2 FQNEAQ (reference sequence). Losses at the gene ends were 4 bases for V and 7 bases for J; bases not matched to a gene: 5.

This clone appeared many times. The read ends 3 residues before the CDR3 terminus; that terminus is restored from the germline J gene. The gene calls are TRBV10-3 and TRBJ2-7; TRBD2 aligns across 10 bases. Per germline, CDR1 ENHRY and CDR2 SYGVKD. J lost 2 bases, V lost 6 bases, and 16 bases had no gene match. This CDR3 is 18 amino acids long. The CDR3 loop reads CAIRAVTSGTTYPYEQYF. The sequenced CDR3 bases are TGTGCCATCAGGGCCGTTACTAGCGGGACAACTTACCCCTACGAG.

This clone was counted many times. Read data end 3 residues before the CDR3 end; the end is taken from the germline J gene. V is TRBV18 and J is TRBJ2-7; 7 positions match TRBD2. The CDR3 consists of 16 residues. The V gene's germline CDR1 is KGHSH and CDR2 LQKENI. Trimming took 2 bases from V and 4 from J; bases not matched to a gene: 11. The sequenced CDR3 bases are TGTGCCAGCTCACCAGCTTCTTCACGGGGGGAATACGAG. Translating gives CASSPASSRGEYE. In full, the CDR3 is CASSPASSRGEYEQYF.

This clone was observed at least ten times. The CDR3 extends 3 residues past the end of the read, so its final part is completed from the germline J gene. The V call is TRBV14, the J call TRBJ2-1, with D possibly TRBD2 on 6 matching bases. Looked up from germline, CDR1 is SGHDN and CDR2 is FVKESK. Trimming cost V 4 bases and J 8 bases, with 12 bases left between them. CDR3 length: 13 residues. The part of the CDR3 DNA that was read is TGTGCCAGCAGCCGAGCGGGTGCACATGAG. The encoded protein is CASSRAGAHE. The entire CDR3 sequence reads CASSRAGAHEQFF.

The table lists this clone with many counts. The read terminates 3 residues ahead of where the CDR3 ends, so the germline J gene completes it. This chain uses TRBV10-3 with TRBJ1-1; D might be TRBD1 (5 bases). This CDR3 is 14 amino acids long. Germline loops: CDR1 ENHRY, CDR2 SYGVKD. V was pared by 5 bases and J by 1 base, with 11 bases between. Incomplete CDR3 DNA: TGTGCCATCAGTCCAAGACAGCAGAACACTGAA. As protein: CAISPRQQNTE. In full, the CDR3 reads CAISPRQQNTEAFF.